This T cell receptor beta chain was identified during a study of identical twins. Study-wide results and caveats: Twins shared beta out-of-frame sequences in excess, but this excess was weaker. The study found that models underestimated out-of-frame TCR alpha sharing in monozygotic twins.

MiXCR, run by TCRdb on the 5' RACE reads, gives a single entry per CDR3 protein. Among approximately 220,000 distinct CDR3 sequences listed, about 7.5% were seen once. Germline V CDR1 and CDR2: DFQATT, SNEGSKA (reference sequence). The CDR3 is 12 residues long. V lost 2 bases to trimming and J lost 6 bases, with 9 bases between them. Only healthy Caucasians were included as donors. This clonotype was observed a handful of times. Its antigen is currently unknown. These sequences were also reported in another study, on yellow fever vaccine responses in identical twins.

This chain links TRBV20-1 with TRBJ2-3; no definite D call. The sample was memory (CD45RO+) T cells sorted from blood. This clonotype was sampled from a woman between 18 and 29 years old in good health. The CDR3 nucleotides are TGCAGTGCTAGACATACAGTGGATACGCAGTATTTT. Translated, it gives CSARHTVDTQYF.